Listed here is a single T cell receptor (beta chain). This sample was taken from a study of OX40 agonist ivuxolimab in advanced cancers. The protocol was immunoSEQ multiplex PCR, while the TCRdb copy is restricted to in-frame clones and leaves out a portion. The sample has some 150,000 clones, over 75% seen once; the top ten hold 1.1%. The TCR originated in an adult with an advanced solid tumor such as melanoma, head and neck, liver or kidney cancer. This material consisted of CD4+ or CD8+ T cells sorted from blood, taken in a trial of the OX40 agonist ivuxolimab.

CDR3 residues: CASNPTGDATEAFF. The CDR3 DNA follows: TGTGCCAGCAACCCGACAGGGGATGCCACTGAAGCTTTCTTT. The chain uses TRBV7-3 and TRBJ1-1; 8 nucleotides align to TRBD1. The J segment lost 4 bases and the V segment lost 7 bases, leaving 8 bases of the junction unmatched. Germline loops: CDR1 SGHTA, CDR2 FQGTGA. The CDR3 has 14 amino acids.